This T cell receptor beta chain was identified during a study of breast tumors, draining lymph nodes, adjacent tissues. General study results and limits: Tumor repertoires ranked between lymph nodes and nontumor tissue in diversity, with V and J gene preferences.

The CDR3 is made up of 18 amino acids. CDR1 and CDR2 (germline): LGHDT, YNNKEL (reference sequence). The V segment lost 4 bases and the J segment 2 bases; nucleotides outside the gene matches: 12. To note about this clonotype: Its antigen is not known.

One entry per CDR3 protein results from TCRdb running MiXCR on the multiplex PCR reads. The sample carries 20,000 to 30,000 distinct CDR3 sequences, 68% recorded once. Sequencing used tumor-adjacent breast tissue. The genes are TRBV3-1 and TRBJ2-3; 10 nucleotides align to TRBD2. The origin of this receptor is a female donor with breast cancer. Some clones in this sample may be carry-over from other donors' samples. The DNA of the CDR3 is TGTGCCAGCAGCCGGCTGAGGGCGGGACTAGCGACCACAGATACGCAGTATTTT. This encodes CASSRLRAGLATTDTQYF.